This T cell receptor beta chain was profiled in a study of blood T cells in healthy people across ages. Study findings and constraints: When set beside aged donors, long-lived donors presented more naive CD4+ cells and higher diversity.

Only a few counts were recorded for this clonotype. The antigen is not known. Isolation yielded PBMCs, at least 7 million per sample, in every case. The germline gives CDR1 SGHNT, CDR2 YYREEE (reference sequence). Trimming left V 4 bases short and J 5 bases short, with 18 bases between. The CDR3 covers 15 residues. Primers used in a second PCR of about 7 to 12 cycles were a sample-barcoded 5' primer and a J-beta primer mix. TCRdb fed the 5' RACE reads into MiXCR, producing one record per CDR3 protein. Of 800,000 or so distinct CDR3 sequences listed, around 25% were seen once; the top ten hold under 4%. These data are also associated with another study on T cells of mothers and their children. That work adds: Each child contributed around 3 million TCR beta CDR3 reads, while each mother contributed over 9.5 million. Mother-child pairs who were related displayed a slightly higher overlap than unrelated pairs, a difference that was non-significant.

The chain employs TRBV5-4 and TRBJ2-5; perhaps D is TRBD1 or TRBD2 (6 bases each). Sequencing used blood. This sequence originates from a boy aged 5-17 years in good health. The CDR3: CASSRGGGRGETQYF. CDR3 bases: TGTGCCAGCAGCCGTGGTGGGGGGCGCGGTGAGACCCAGTACTTC.